This is a list of T cell receptor beta chains from one sample in a study of OX40 agonist ivuxolimab in advanced cancers. Assay used: immunoSEQ multiplex PCR; TCRdb lists only in-frame clones, some missing. The sample yields 100,000 or so clones, about 92% seen once. The sample here was CD4+ or CD8+ T cells sorted from blood, taken in a trial of the OX40 agonist ivuxolimab. All receptors derive from an adult with an advanced solid tumor such as melanoma, head and neck, liver or kidney cancer. CDR3s include the opening cysteine and the closing phenylalanine or tryptophan. The order of the fields is D gene, V gene, J gene, clone size, CDR3 DNA, CDR3 protein. The D gene is left open where the match is weak. Clone size is shown for a subset of rows, as once, few, many or a class of expanded clone.

D gene: TRBD1
V gene: TRBV5-8
J gene: TRBJ2-2
clone size: NA
CDR3 DNA: TGTGCCAGCAGCTCCTGGACAGGGGACACCGGGGAGCTGTTTTTT
CDR3 protein: CASSSWTGDTGELFF

D gene: NA
V gene: TRBV2
J gene: TRBJ1-1
clone size: NA
CDR3 DNA: TGTGCCACCAACCTGCGGAGTCGGAACACTGAAGCTTTCTTT
CDR3 protein: CATNLRSRNTEAFF

D gene: NA
V gene: TRBV19
J gene: TRBJ2-1
clone size: NA
CDR3 DNA: TGTGCCAGTAGTATTGTGGGAGGCCCAGAGCAGTTCTTC
CDR3 protein: CASSIVGGPEQFF

D gene: NA
V gene: TRBV6-5
J gene: TRBJ2-7
clone size: NA
CDR3 DNA: TGTGCCAGCAGTTACTCTGCGACCGCTTCCTACGAGCAGTACTTC
CDR3 protein: CASSYSATASYEQYF

D gene: NA
V gene: TRBV9
J gene: TRBJ2-2
clone size: once
CDR3 DNA: TGTGCCAGCAGCGTACGCAACAAAAACACCGGGGAGCTGTTTTTT
CDR3 protein: CASSVRNKNTGELFF

D gene: TRBD1
V gene: TRBV5-6
J gene: TRBJ2-1
clone size: NA
CDR3 DNA: TGTGCCAGCAGCTTGGAAGGGACAGGGTCGGTCTTC
CDR3 protein: CASSLEGTGSVF

D gene: NA
V gene: TRBV7-2
J gene: TRBJ2-7
clone size: NA
CDR3 DNA: TGTGCCAGCAGCCACCCGCCATCAGGGTCCTACGAGCAGTACTTC
CDR3 protein: CASSHPPSGSYEQYF

D gene: NA
V gene: TRBV9
J gene: TRBJ1-2
clone size: once
CDR3 DNA: TGTGCCAGCAGCGTGGATCAGCTCGGCGGCTACACCTTC
CDR3 protein: CASSVDQLGGYTF

D gene: NA
V gene: TRBV6-5
J gene: TRBJ1-5
clone size: NA
CDR3 DNA: TGTGCCAGCAGTCCGACAGGCGGGAGCAATCAGCCCCAGCATTTT
CDR3 protein: CASSPTGGSNQPQHF

D gene: TRBD2
V gene: TRBV7-6
J gene: TRBJ2-2
clone size: NA
CDR3 DNA: TGTGCCAGCAGCTTAGAAGCGGGGAGCACCGGGGAGCTGTTTTTT
CDR3 protein: CASSLEAGSTGELFF

D gene: TRBD2
V gene: TRBV10-3
J gene: TRBJ2-7
clone size: NA
CDR3 DNA: TGTGCCATCAGTGAGCCGACCTTGGCTAGCGGGAGTTCGTACGAGCAGTACTTC
CDR3 protein: CAISEPTLASGSSYEQYF

D gene: NA
V gene: TRBV4-1
J gene: TRBJ2-5
clone size: NA
CDR3 DNA: TGCGCCAGCAGCCCACCGGACAGCCAAGAGACCCAGTACTTC
CDR3 protein: CASSPPDSQETQYF

D gene: NA
V gene: TRBV2
J gene: TRBJ2-3
clone size: NA
CDR3 DNA: TGTGCGAGCAGGGGCCTCAGGGGAGATACGCAGTATTTT
CDR3 protein: CASRGLRGDTQYF

D gene: NA
V gene: TRBV13
J gene: TRBJ1-3
clone size: NA
CDR3 DNA: TGTGCCAGCAGATTAAGGGAGGGGGTTGGAAACACCATATATTTT
CDR3 protein: CASRLREGVGNTIYF

D gene: TRBD2
V gene: TRBV7-8
J gene: TRBJ2-5
clone size: NA
CDR3 DNA: TGTGCCAGCAGCTCCGGGACTAGCCCGTTCCAAGAGACCCAGTACTTC
CDR3 protein: CASSSGTSPFQETQYF

D gene: NA
V gene: TRBV7-9
J gene: TRBJ2-1
clone size: NA
CDR3 DNA: TGTGCCAGCAGCTTAGGGAATGAGCAGTTCTTC
CDR3 protein: CASSLGNEQFF

D gene: NA
V gene: TRBV9
J gene: TRBJ2-1
clone size: NA
CDR3 DNA: TGTGCCAGCAGCGTAGGAGGGTACTACAATGAGCAGTTCTTC
CDR3 protein: CASSVGGYYNEQFF

D gene: NA
V gene: TRBV27
J gene: TRBJ2-7
clone size: NA
CDR3 DNA: TGTGCCAGCAGTTTCGGGACGGACTACGAGCAGTACTTC
CDR3 protein: CASSFGTDYEQYF

D gene: TRBD1
V gene: TRBV7-6
J gene: TRBJ2-7
clone size: NA
CDR3 DNA: TGTGCCAGCAGCTTGCAGGGGGCAAGCGAGCAGTACTTC
CDR3 protein: CASSLQGASEQYF

D gene: NA
V gene: TRBV4-3
J gene: TRBJ2-7
clone size: NA
CDR3 DNA: TGCGCCAGCAGCCAAGGTCATTTTGAGGAGCAGTACTTC
CDR3 protein: CASSQGHFEEQYF

D gene: TRBD1
V gene: TRBV28
J gene: TRBJ2-5
clone size: NA
CDR3 DNA: TGTGCCAGCAGTCTCCAGCTGGGACAGGGCGGCGAGACCCAGTACTTC
CDR3 protein: CASSLQLGQGGETQYF

D gene: TRBD1
V gene: TRBV9
J gene: TRBJ2-7
clone size: NA
CDR3 DNA: TGTGCCAGCAGCGATAGGGACAGCGACTACGAGCAGTACTTC
CDR3 protein: CASSDRDSDYEQYF

D gene: NA
V gene: TRBV27
J gene: TRBJ2-1
clone size: NA
CDR3 DNA: TGTGCCAGCAGTTTATCGGCGAGCCCGGCCTACAATGAGCAGTTCTTC
CDR3 protein: CASSLSASPAYNEQFF

D gene: NA
V gene: TRBV2
J gene: TRBJ1-2
clone size: NA
CDR3 DNA: TGTGCCAGCAGTGAACTCAATGGCTACACCTTC
CDR3 protein: CASSELNGYTF

D gene: TRBD2
V gene: TRBV30
J gene: TRBJ2-5
clone size: NA
CDR3 DNA: TGTGCCTGGAGCGAAATAGGACTAGCGGGGGAGACCCAGTACTTC
CDR3 protein: CAWSEIGLAGETQYF

D gene: NA
V gene: TRBV7-9
J gene: TRBJ2-1
clone size: NA
CDR3 DNA: TGTGCCAGCAGCTTACCGGCGGGGTGGGGTAATGAGCAGTTCTTC
CDR3 protein: CASSLPAGWGNEQFF

D gene: NA
V gene: TRBV7-9
J gene: TRBJ2-5
clone size: NA
CDR3 DNA: TGTGCCAGCCTTCACGCTATAAGGGGGGAGGAGACCCAGTACTTC
CDR3 protein: CASLHAIRGEETQYF